This TCR beta chain was retrieved from a study of T cell responses to AZD1222 COVID-19 vaccine. General study points: None of the repertoires were sampled until the peak T cell response had passed. Spike-specific TCR breadth and depth were elevated following two AZD1222 doses.

Looked up from germline, CDR1 is LGHNA and CDR2 is YNFKEQ. The V end lost 4 bases, the J end lost 3 bases, and 16 bases lay between the germline ends. This CDR3 has 16 residues. For this clone: Its antigen is currently unknown.

Repertoires were generated with immunoSEQ multiplex PCR, while TCRdb's copy carries only in-frame clones and drops some. The sample consists of 130,000 or so clones, 70% to 90% of them appearing once. Specimen: peripheral blood, collected on day 0 of AZD1222 vaccination. The clonotype comes from an adult in good health. This rearrangement joins TRBV4-2 to TRBJ1-3; D not certain. This CDR3 reads CASSPRRVQFGNTIYF. DNA of the CDR3: TGTGCCAGCAGCCCACGGCGAGTACAGTTTGGAAACACCATATATTTT.